This T cell receptor beta chain was sequenced in a study of T-cell memory formation after mild COVID-19. Whole-study results and caveats: Pre-infection memory harbored some responding clones, suggesting cross-reactive memory joined.

Using its own MiXCR run on the 5' RACE reads, TCRdb lists one record per CDR3 protein. The sample holds roughly 320,000 distinct CDR3 sequences, approximately 29% seen once. Trimming cost V 5 bases and J 5 bases, with 19 bases left between them. The CDR3 has 16 amino acids. CDR1 is LNHNV, CDR2 YYDKDF, per germline (reference sequence). Concerning this clonotype itself: Its antigen remains unidentified.

The chain joins TRBV15 to TRBJ2-1; possibly TRBD2 for D (6 bases). The sequencing sample was made of PBMCs or a T cell subset sorted from them (not recorded which). The TCR was taken from an adult woman who had mild COVID-19 (a few samples of this study predate the infection). Cell type and time point are not known. CDR3 region: CATSGGINTGNNEQFF. The DNA of the CDR3 is TGTGCCACCAGCGGAGGGATAAACACGGGAAACAATGAGCAGTTCTTC.